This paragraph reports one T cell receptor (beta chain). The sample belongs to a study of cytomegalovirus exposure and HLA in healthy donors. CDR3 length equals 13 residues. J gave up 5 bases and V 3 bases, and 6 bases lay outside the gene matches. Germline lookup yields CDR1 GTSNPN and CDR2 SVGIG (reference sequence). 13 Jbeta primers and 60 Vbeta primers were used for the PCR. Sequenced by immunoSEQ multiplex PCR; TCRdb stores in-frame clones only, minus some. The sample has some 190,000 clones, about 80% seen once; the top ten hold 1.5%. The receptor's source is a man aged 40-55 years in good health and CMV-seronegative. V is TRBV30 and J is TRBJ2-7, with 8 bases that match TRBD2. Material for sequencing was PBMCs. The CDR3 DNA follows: TGTGCCTGGAGAAGGGGACTAGACGACGAGCAGTACTTC. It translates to CAWRRGLDDEQYF.